The rows below give T cell receptor beta chains drawn from one sample of a study of T cell responses to AZD1222 COVID-19 vaccine. The method was immunoSEQ multiplex PCR; TCRdb's version includes in-frame clones alone and lacks a portion of them. This table has 95,000 to 130,000 clones, approximately 85% appearing once. Specimen: peripheral blood, collected on day 0 of MenACWY control vaccination. Source of these receptors: an adult in good health. Each CDR3 is given with its conserved first and last residue. D genes are given only for firm matches. For some rows the clone size is stated as once, few or many, or as a class when expanded; others skip it.

size: NA
J: TRBJ1-2
length: 18
V: TRBV7-6
D: TRBD1
DNA: TGTGCCAGCAGCCCTATGGGGGGACAGGGTTATCGGAATTATGGCTACACCTTC
CDR3: CASSPMGGQGYRNYGYTF

size: NA
J: TRBJ1-2
length: 13
V: TRBV28
D: NA
DNA: TGTGCCAGCAGCGGGTTCGGTTTCTATGGCTACACCTTC
CDR3: CASSGFGFYGYTF

size: NA
J: TRBJ1-5
length: 13
V: TRBV19
D: NA
DNA: TGTGCCAGTAGCCCGGGACACCATCAGCCCCAGCATTTT
CDR3: CASSPGHHQPQHF

size: NA
J: TRBJ1-6
length: 14
V: TRBV5-1
D: NA
DNA: TGCGCCAGCCGACCATACAACGTCGGCTCACCCCTCCACTTT
CDR3: CASRPYNVGSPLHF

size: NA
J: TRBJ1-5
length: 15
V: TRBV30
D: NA
DNA: TGTGCCTGGAGTGTACAGGCAGGGATCAATCAGCCCCAGCATTTT
CDR3: CAWSVQAGINQPQHF

size: once
J: TRBJ1-2
length: 17
V: TRBV18
D: NA
DNA: TGTGCCAGCTCACCACTGCCGGCCAGGGGCGCTAACTATGGCTACACCTTC
CDR3: CASSPLPARGANYGYTF

size: few
J: TRBJ1-6
length: 14
V: TRBV19
D: TRBD1
DNA: TGTGCCAGTAGTTTGGACAGGGGTAATTCACCCCTCCACTTT
CDR3: CASSLDRGNSPLHF

size: NA
J: TRBJ2-7
length: 15
V: TRBV19
D: TRBD1
DNA: TGTGCCAGTAGTCTCGGGACAGGGGGCTGGTACGAGCAGTACTTC
CDR3: CASSLGTGGWYEQYF

size: NA
J: TRBJ1-4
length: 17
V: TRBV7-2
D: NA
DNA: TGTGCCAGCAGCTTTGGTGGAGGGGGGCGATTGCGGGAAAAACTGTTTTTT
CDR3: CASSFGGGGRLREKLFF

size: NA
J: TRBJ1-2
length: 14
V: TRBV6-5
D: NA
DNA: TGTGCCAGCAGCCCCGGGGGGGGGCAGTATGGCTACACCTTC
CDR3: CASSPGGGQYGYTF

size: NA
J: TRBJ2-2
length: 18
V: TRBV5-1
D: TRBD1
DNA: TGCGCCAGCAGCTGGGGGACAGGAACACCCGCGAACACCGGGGAGCTGTTTTTT
CDR3: CASSWGTGTPANTGELFF

size: NA
J: TRBJ2-5
length: 13
V: TRBV2
D: NA
DNA: TGTGCCAGTGGCGGGGCAGTCGTCCAGACCCAGTACTTC
CDR3: CASGGAVVQTQYF

size: NA
J: TRBJ2-7
length: 13
V: TRBV6-5
D: NA
DNA: TGTGCCAGCAGTTACTACCGGGGGTACGAGCAGTACTTC
CDR3: CASSYYRGYEQYF

size: NA
J: TRBJ1-4
length: 14
V: TRBV7-9
D: NA
DNA: TGTGCCAGCACTTGGAGGGGACCTAATGAAAAACTGTTTTTT
CDR3: CASTWRGPNEKLFF